These T cell receptor beta chains were read from a single sample in a study of cytomegalovirus exposure and HLA in healthy donors. Libraries were prepared by immunoSEQ multiplex PCR; TCRdb keeps only in-frame clonotypes and omits some of them. This table has about 200,000 clones, approximately 80% appearing once. The material sequenced was PBMCs. The receptors originated from a boy aged 2 to 10 in good health and CMV-seronegative. Both conserved end residues are part of each CDR3. Each record gives: CDR3 length, D gene, V gene, J gene, clone size, CDR3 DNA, CDR3 protein. The D gene is left open where the match is weak. Not every row has a clone size; where given, it reads once, few, many or a size class.

20,TRBD1,TRBV7-4,TRBJ1-4,few,TGTGCCAGCAGCTTAGGGCCCCTATACTCCCAGGGGGCAACTAATGAAAAACTGTTTTTT,CASSLGPLYSQGATNEKLFF
16,-,TRBV5-1,TRBJ1-2,-,TGCGCCAGCAGCGGACCCGGGACATCAGCTAACTATGGCTACACCTTC,CASSGPGTSANYGYTF
15,TRBD1,TRBV13,TRBJ1-2,-,TGTGCCAGCAGCTCCCTCTTCAGGGGGAAGTATGGCTACACCTTC,CASSSLFRGKYGYTF
14,TRBD1,TRBV7-2,TRBJ2-1,-,TGTGCCAGCAGCTTGGACAGGGGGTTCGGTGAGCAGTTCTTC,CASSLDRGFGEQFF
14,-,TRBV19,TRBJ1-1,-,TGTGCCAGTCAGAGCCGCAGGGGAAACACTGAAGCTTTCTTT,CASQSRRGNTEAFF
15,TRBD1,TRBV7-8,TRBJ1-2,-,TGTGCCAGCAGGGACGACAGGGGAGCCCTATATGGCTACACCTTC,CASRDDRGALYGYTF
13,-,TRBV5-1,TRBJ2-3,-,TGCGCCAGCAGCTTGGGCGATTCGGGTACGCAGTATTTT,CASSLGDSGTQYF
13,TRBD1,TRBV6-5,TRBJ2-2,-,TGTGCCAGCACCCTGACAGGGATCGGGGAGCTGTTTTTT,CASTLTGIGELFF
15,TRBD2,TRBV6-5,TRBJ2-2,-,TGTGCCAGCAGGCGCGGGGGGGAGGTGTCCGGGGAGCTGTTTTTT,CASRRGGEVSGELFF
12,-,TRBV7-9,TRBJ1-2,-,TGTGCCAGCAGCTTTACGGTCTATGGCTACACCTTC,CASSFTVYGYTF
16,TRBD1,TRBV7-2,TRBJ1-2,-,TGTGCCAGCAGCTTAGGGGCCAGGCAGGGGGCGTATGGCTACACCTTC,CASSLGARQGAYGYTF
16,-,TRBV7-4,TRBJ2-5,-,TGTGCCAGCAGCTTAGCGAAGCGGGCAGGGCCAGAGACCCAGTACTTC,CASSLAKRAGPETQYF
17,TRBD2,TRBV7-6,TRBJ2-5,-,TGTGCCAGCAGCTCCCGAAGGGCTAGCGGGAAGCAAGAGACCCAGTACTTC,CASSSRRASGKQETQYF
14,TRBD2,TRBV30,TRBJ2-2,-,TGTGCCTGGAGTGTAAGGACTAGCACCGGGGAGCTGTTTTTT,CAWSVRTSTGELFF
14,-,TRBV6-5,TRBJ2-1,-,TGTGCCAGCAGTCCCCTTGGGGGGTACAATGAGCAGTTCTTC,CASSPLGGYNEQFF
14,TRBD1,TRBV6-5,TRBJ1-4,few,TGTGCCAGCAGTCGGGACAGGGCTAATGAAAAACTGTTTTTT,CASSRDRANEKLFF
15,-,TRBV6-5,TRBJ1-2,-,TGTGCCAGCAGTTACTCGCTCAGGGGCTCGGGTGGCTACACCTTC,CASSYSLRGSGGYTF
14,-,TRBV11-1,TRBJ1-1,-,TGTGCCAGCAGCCAACGACAGCTGAACACTGAAGCTTTCTTT,CASSQRQLNTEAFF
13,-,TRBV6-5,TRBJ2-1,-,TGTGCCAGCAGTTTAGTGCATTACAATGAGCAGTTCTTC,CASSLVHYNEQFF
15,TRBD1,TRBV7-2,TRBJ1-6,once,TGTGCCAGCAGCTTTGGACAGGGCCATAATTCACCCCTCCACTTT,CASSFGQGHNSPLHF
13,-,TRBV7-2,TRBJ1-1,few,TGTGCCAGCAGCTTAGACACAAACACTGAAGCTTTCTTT,CASSLDTNTEAFF
15,TRBD1,TRBV4-2,TRBJ1-2,-,TGTGCCAGCAGCGGGACAGGGGGTTCCAACTATGGCTACACCTTC,CASSGTGGSNYGYTF
14,-,TRBV6-5,TRBJ2-5,-,TGTGCCAGCAGTTACAGGGGGTGGCGGGAGACCCAGTACTTC,CASSYRGWRETQYF
16,-,TRBV5-1,TRBJ1-6,-,TGCGCCAGCAGCTTGACAGTTAGCTCCTATAATTCACCCCTCCACTTT,CASSLTVSSYNSPLHF
13,TRBD1,TRBV6-1,TRBJ2-7,-,TGTGCCAGCAGTGGGGACAGAGATTACGAGCAGTACTTC,CASSGDRDYEQYF
15,TRBD2,TRBV10-3,TRBJ2-1,-,TGTGCCATCAGTGAGTCCGGCGGGGGGACAAATGAGCAGTTCTTC,CAISESGGGTNEQFF
13,-,TRBV25-1,TRBJ2-7,few,TGTGCCAGCAGTGCCCCTGGACCTAGGGGGCAGTACTTC,CASSAPGPRGQYF
16,TRBD2,TRBV19,TRBJ2-5,-,TGTGCCAGTAGTATAATTACTAGCGGGGGTCGGGAGACCCAGTACTTC,CASSIITSGGRETQYF
13,-,TRBV28,TRBJ1-4,few,TGTGCCACATGGGGACGGGGGGATGAAAAACTGTTTTTT,CATWGRGDEKLFF
15,-,TRBV5-1,TRBJ2-5,-,TGCGCCAGCAGCTTGGCCGAGGGTGCGGAAGAGACCCAGTACTTC,CASSLAEGAEETQYF
16,TRBD2,TRBV5-1,TRBJ2-3,-,TGCGCCAGCAGCTTGGTTGGTAGCGGGGAAGGAAATACGCAGTATTTT,CASSLVGSGEGNTQYF
13,-,TRBV7-6,TRBJ1-2,-,TGTGCCAGCAGCTTAGGAGGGAACTATGGCTACACCTTC,CASSLGGNYGYTF
16,-,TRBV4-2,TRBJ1-6,few,TGTGCCAGCAGCCAAAGGGGGGGCCTGGGAAATTCACCCCTCCACTTT,CASSQRGGLGNSPLHF
18,-,TRBV5-6,TRBJ1-4,-,TGTGCCAGCAGCCGACTCGGGACTTATTCAGTTGGGTATGAAAAACTGTTTTTT,CASSRLGTYSVGYEKLFF
15,-,TRBV4-2,TRBJ1-6,-,TGTGCCAGCAGCCAAGGAGTCGGTCAAAATTCACCCCCCCACTTT,CASSQGVGQNSPPHF
14,-,TRBV5-1,TRBJ2-7,-,TGCGCCAGCAGCTTGGTTGGGGGGGCGGACGAGCAGTACTTC,CASSLVGGADEQYF
13,-,TRBV7-2,TRBJ2-5,few,TGTGCCAGCAGCTTAGCTCTGCAAGAGACCCAGTACTTC,CASSLALQETQYF
13,TRBD2,TRBV5-6,TRBJ2-5,-,TGTGCCAGCCGGGAGGTTCTAGGAGAGACCCAGTACTTC,CASREVLGETQYF
16,TRBD2,TRBV2,TRBJ2-3,-,TGTGCCAGCAGCCTTCTGGGGGGACTAGGCACAGATACGCAGTATTTT,CASSLLGGLGTDTQYF
15,-,TRBV19,TRBJ1-6,-,TGTGCCAGTAGTATAGGGGCAGGACAGAATTCACCCCTCCACTTT,CASSIGAGQNSPLHF
17,TRBD2,TRBV5-6,TRBJ2-1,-,TGTGCCAGCAGCCGACAGAGGACTAGCGGGGGGGAGGATGAGCAGTTCTTC,CASSRQRTSGGEDEQFF
14,-,TRBV19,TRBJ2-3,once,TGTGCCAGTAGTATCTGGGCGCGTCGGGATACGCAGTATTTT,CASSIWARRDTQYF
16,TRBD1,TRBV19,TRBJ2-7,-,TGTGCCAGTAGTATAGGCTCCAGACAGGGGACCTACGAGCAGTACTTC,CASSIGSRQGTYEQYF
13,TRBD2,TRBV4-1,TRBJ2-5,few,TGCGCCAGCAGCCAAGATAGCGGGGAGACCCAGTACTTC,CASSQDSGETQYF
16,-,TRBV9,TRBJ2-1,-,TGTGCCAGCAGCGCGGATGAGCGGAAACTTTACAATGAGCAGTTCTTC,CASSADERKLYNEQFF
16,-,TRBV6-4,TRBJ2-5,-,TGTGCCAGCAGTGACAGTTGGGGGGACCTACAAGAGACCCAGTACTTC,CASSDSWGDLQETQYF
15,TRBD1,TRBV19,TRBJ1-1,-,TGTGCCAGCCTTATGGGCCACACAGGGGGCACTGAAGCTTTCTTT,CASLMGHTGGTEAFF
15,TRBD1,TRBV7-2,TRBJ1-1,-,TGTGCCAGCAGCTTAGGGGACAGGGCGAACACTGAAGCTTTCTTT,CASSLGDRANTEAFF
14,TRBD1,TRBV18,TRBJ2-7,-,TGTGCCAGCCGACGGGACAGGGGGAACTACGAGCAGTACTTC,CASRRDRGNYEQYF
18,-,TRBV10-1,TRBJ1-5,-,TGCGCCAGCATCCCCTCCCCAGTTTCGGACTTAGACTATCAGCCCCAGCATTTT,CASIPSPVSDLDYQPQHF
15,TRBD2,TRBV7-2,TRBJ2-7,-,TGTGCCAGCAGCCTGATACGGGGAGGGGACTACGAGCAGTACTTC,CASSLIRGGDYEQYF
16,TRBD1,TRBV4-2,TRBJ2-7,-,TGTGCCAGCAGCCAAGATATGGGGACAGGTATCTACGAGCAGTACTTC,CASSQDMGTGIYEQYF
15,-,TRBV21-1,TRBJ2-4,-,TGTGCCATCTTTAGCGGACCTTTAGCCAAAAACATTCAGTACTTC,CAIFSGPLAKNIQYF
13,TRBD1,TRBV6-5,TRBJ1-2,-,TGTGCCAGCAGGGGTCCGGGACAGCATGGCTACACCTTC,CASRGPGQHGYTF
12,-,TRBV19,TRBJ1-5,-,TGTGCCAGTAGTATCCCTAATCAGCCCCAGCATTTT,CASSIPNQPQHF
15,TRBD2,TRBV7-3,TRBJ2-2,-,TGTGCCAGCAGCCCCACAGCGGCGGGGGGTCGGGAGCTGTTTTTT,CASSPTAAGGRELFF
14,-,TRBV12-5,TRBJ1-2,-,TGTGCTAGTGGTTCGTTGATGGGGGCCACCGGCTACACCTTC,CASGSLMGATGYTF
19,TRBD2,TRBV19,TRBJ2-7,-,TGTGCCAGTAGTCCTAGACTAGCGGGGTCCCCCCCCCGAGTCTACGAGCAGTACTTC,CASSPRLAGSPPRVYEQYF